The present T cell receptor (beta chain) was sequenced within a study of blood T cell repertoires in COVID-19 (dated by TCRdb to the early 2020s). Broadly, across the study: Samples covering the acute and convalescent phases of COVID-19 were provided by collaborators in the United States, Italy and Spain. The prospective study material was composed of cDNA or gDNA derived from T cells, B-cell-depleted T cells, or PBMCs. Deeply sampled blood TCRbeta repertoires from subjects exposed to, actively infected with, or recovered from COVID-19 were included in the dataset. A freely available public database, intended as a resource for researchers studying the immune response to SARS-CoV-2, is where the repertoires were released. Samples came from the ongoing ImmuneRACE study (first 160 participants) plus 1,254 subjects from 6 global collaborators. Nearly every sample came with metadata listing a de-identified subject ID, COVID-19 status, age in years and sex. Where available, HLA class I and class II types were obtained from metadata supplied by the sample provider rather than from assay-based typing. What the authors observed across the whole study: The quantity of clinical and demographic metadata differed by source and by participant and was supplied without curation.

Worth noting for this clone: The antigen it recognizes is unknown. No per-base quality is available; no much larger clone lies one base away.

Whole blood was collected in K2EDTA tubes by collaborating institutions according to the institutions' own protocols. For TCRbeta analysis, collaborators shipped samples as frozen whole blood, isolated PBMCs, or DNA extracted from either of those sample types. The immunoSEQ Assay, a bias-controlled multiplex PCR, was used to amplify TCRbeta CDR3 regions from genomic DNA. Concerning the study's data processing: The number of nucleated cells in each sample was estimated from the amplification of reference gene primers within the assay. Sequence reads were collapsed and filtered to measure the absolute abundance of every unique TCRbeta CDR3 rearrangement. Productive Simpson clonality was computed per sample as the square root of Simpson's diversity index over productive rearrangements. TCRdb re-hosts the immuneACCESS table, in-frame sequences only. Its copies lack some clones; in the studies checked, an unresolved V gene accounts for under half of them, and the cause for the rest is not known. D and trimming were read from the DNA, whereas the V and J calls and clone size are those reported in that table. In all, the sample holds about 190,000 clones, and about 88% of those were seen once. About 1% of the sample is in the top ten clones.

There are 13 amino acids in the CDR3, from cysteine to phenylalanine inclusive. CDR3 DNA only is kept here, 39 bases in frame from base 1. Trimmed from V: 2 bases; trimmed from J: 8 bases; junction bases lacking a gene match: 6. Reading the germline V gene gives CDR1 SGHTA and CDR2 FQGTGA. Sequences were obtained from peripheral blood. The chain is assembled from TRBV7-3 and TRBJ2-7; 7 junctional bases match TRBD1. The source of this sequence is a man aged 30-40 years with acute or convalescent COVID-19. The nucleotide sequence reads TGTGCCAGCAGCTTAGGTCGACAGGGTCAGCAGTACTTC. Its protein is CASSLGRQGQQYF. Supplemented by the reference TRBV7-3 and TRBJ2-7 proteins around the CDR3, the complete variable domain is GAGVSQTPSNKVTEKGKYVELRCDPISGHTALYWYRQSLGQGPEFLIYFQGTGAADDSGLPNDRFFAVRPEGSVSTLKIQRTERGDSAVYLCASSLGRQGQQYFGPGTRLTVT.